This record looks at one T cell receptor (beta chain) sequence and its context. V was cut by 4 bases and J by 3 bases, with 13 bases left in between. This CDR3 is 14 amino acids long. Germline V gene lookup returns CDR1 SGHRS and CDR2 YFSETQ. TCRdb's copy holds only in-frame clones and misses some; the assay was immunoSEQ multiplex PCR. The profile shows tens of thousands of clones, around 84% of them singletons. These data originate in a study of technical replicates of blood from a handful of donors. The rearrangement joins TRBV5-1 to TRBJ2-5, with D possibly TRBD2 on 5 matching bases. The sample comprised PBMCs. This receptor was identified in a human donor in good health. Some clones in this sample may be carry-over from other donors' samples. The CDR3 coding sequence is TGCGCCAGCAGCCCCAGGACTGCTGAAGAGACCCAGTACTTC. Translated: CASSPRTAEETQYF.